These 6 T cell receptor beta chains originate from one sample sequenced in a study of post-analysis software for immune sequencing data. Prepared TCR beta cDNA libraries contained unique molecular identifiers. TCRdb re-called the PCR reads with MiXCR, one entry per CDR3 protein. The table includes hundreds of thousands of distinct CDR3 sequences, around 44% detected once. Whole-study findings and limits: The five TRBV segments detected at higher frequency in patients than in controls included TRBV5-6, TRBV5-1 and TRBV20-1.

For these TCRs, the target antigens are not known. Material for sequencing was blood. The receptors come from a girl aged 5 to 17 with multiple sclerosis.

This clonotype was recorded a few times. This sequence joins TRBV5-1 and TRBJ2-3, with 8 nucleotides matching TRBD2. The CDR3 is 15 residues long. Germline loops: CDR1 SGHRS, CDR2 YFSETQ. Losses at the gene ends were 2 bases for V and 3 bases for J; bases not matched to a gene: 5. The chain's CDR3 is CASSFRAGATDTQYF. In nucleotides, the CDR3 is TGCGCCAGCAGCTTTAGAGCGGGAGCAACAGATACGCAGTATTTT.

This clonotype was observed a few times. V gene TRBV5-1 combines with J gene TRBJ2-7, with a tentative D call TRBD1 (5 bases). There are 14 residues in the CDR3. V was cut by 4 bases and J by 3 bases, with 14 bases left in between. From germline, CDR1 is SGHRS and CDR2 YFSETQ. In nucleotides, the CDR3 is TGCGCCAGCAGCCCTTTGACAGAATACTACGAGCAGTACTTC. It is translated as CASSPLTEYYEQYF.

This clonotype has just a few counts. This rearrangement joins TRBV6-6 to TRBJ2-5; the D is unclear. V was trimmed by 0 bases and J by 4 bases, leaving 12 bases between them. CDR3 length: 15 residues. Germline assignment: CDR1 MNHNY and CDR2 SVGAGI (reference sequence). The CDR3 sequence: CASSYSRSAGETQYF. CDR3 nucleotide sequence: TGTGCCAGCAGTTACTCGAGGTCGGCTGGAGAGACCCAGTACTTC.

The V call is TRBV20-1, the J call TRBJ1-5, with D possibly TRBD1 on 6 matching bases. The CDR3 has 13 residues. The V gene lost 0 bases and the J gene lost 7 bases, with 10 bases spanning the gap. CDR1 is DFQATT, CDR2 SNEGSKA, per germline (reference sequence). The CDR3 loop is CSARDVGGQPQHF. The CDR3 DNA follows: TGCAGTGCTAGAGATGTAGGGGGACAGCCCCAGCATTTT.

The V gene is TRBV5-1, the J gene TRBJ1-1; 7 nucleotides agree with TRBD1. Germline loops: CDR1 SGHRS, CDR2 YFSETQ. The CDR3 contains 16 residues. V was pared by 7 bases and J by 4 bases, with 16 bases of the junction left unmatched. The CDR3 loop is CASPDRAPPLSTEAFF. CDR3 nucleotide sequence: TGCGCCAGCCCCGACAGGGCCCCTCCTTTGAGCACTGAAGCTTTCTTT.

The rearrangement links TRBV5-1 to TRBJ1-2; D ambiguous. Deletions cut 4 bases from V and 4 bases from J, with 20 bases between. The CDR3 has 16 residues. Germline V gene sequence: CDR1 SGHRS, CDR2 YFSETQ. CDR3 sequence (DNA): TGCGCCAGCAGCGCGAACCTTGGACGGCTAATCTATGGCTACACCTTC. This gives the protein CASSANLGRLIYGYTF.